This TCR beta chain stems from a study of shared T cell receptors in the human thymus. Clones were read by immunoSEQ multiplex PCR, and TCRdb kept only the in-frame ones, dropping some. Found here are roughly 410,000 clones, just under 95% of them singletons; the top ten hold approximately 0.02%. Germline V gene sequence: CDR1 SQVTM, CDR2 ANQGSEA. The CDR3 totals 10 residues. Trimming took off 1 base at V and 6 bases at J, with 3 bases between the two ends. This clone was seen a single time. The chain employs TRBV29-1 and TRBJ1-2; no reliable D call. What was sequenced was thymocytes. The clonotype comes from a human donor. CDR3 amino acids: CSVEGHGYTF. In DNA, the CDR3 is TGCAGCGTTGAAGGGCATGGCTACACCTTC.